This passage covers 18 T cell receptor beta chains from one sample sequenced in a study of cytomegalovirus exposure and HLA in healthy donors. Researchers ran the PCR with 60 Vbeta and 13 Jbeta primers. The repertoire was sequenced with immunoSEQ multiplex PCR; TCRdb's copy has only in-frame clones and lacks some. This sample's table has 200,000 to 250,000 clones. Input material: PBMCs. Source of these receptors: a girl aged 2 to 9 in good health and CMV-seropositive.

The V and J genes are TRBV10-1 and TRBJ2-2, with D uncertain. The V gene lost 7 bases and the J gene lost 5 bases, with 11 bases spanning the gap. This CDR3 has 13 residues. Germline V gene lookup returns CDR1 WNHNN and CDR2 SYGVQD (reference sequence). CDR3: CASKVGGTGELFF. The CDR3 DNA follows: TGCGCCAGCAAGGTTGGCGGTACCGGGGAGCTGTTTTTT.

The rearrangement links TRBV10-3 to TRBJ2-7, with 7 positions matching TRBD1. This CDR3 has 13 amino acids. The germline CDR1 and CDR2 sequences are ENHRY and SYGVKD. Trimming at V came to 10 bases and at J to 0 bases, leaving 6 bases not matched to a gene. As DNA, the CDR3 is TGTGCCACCTTCGACAGGGCCTCCTACGAGCAGTACTTC. Encoded protein: CATFDRASYEQYF.

V and J are TRBV5-4 and TRBJ2-7, with 7 nucleotides matching TRBD2. V shed 2 bases, J shed 0 bases, and the junction held 2 bases outside the gene matches. Germline lookup yields CDR1 SGHNT and CDR2 YYREEE (reference sequence). The CDR3 spans 14 residues. The CDR3 protein is CASSLAGSSYEQYF. DNA of the CDR3: TGTGCCAGCAGCTTAGCGGGGAGCTCCTACGAGCAGTACTTC.

The V and J genes are TRBV15 and TRBJ2-1; 10 bases are a match to TRBD2. Trimming removed 5 bases from V and 5 bases from J; junction bases left unmatched: 9. The germline V gene has CDR1 LNHNV and CDR2 YYDKDF (reference sequence). CDR3 size: 16 residues. CDR3 DNA: TGTGCCACCAGCGGACCGGGACTAGCGAGTAACAATGAGCAGTTCTTC. Protein: CATSGPGLASNNEQFF.

A remark on this clone: Other DNA sequences from this sample encode an identical CDR3 as well. The chain couples TRBV27 to TRBJ2-3; D not certain. This CDR3 is 12 amino acids long. From germline, CDR1 is MNHEY and CDR2 SMNVEV (reference sequence). The V and J ends lost 3 bases and 5 bases respectively, with 6 bases between them. CDR3: CASSFFGDTQYF. In DNA, the CDR3 is TGTGCCAGCAGTTTTTTCGGAGATACGCAGTATTTT.

The chain combines TRBV6-5 with TRBJ2-7, with D perhaps matching TRBD1 (6 bases). Germline CDR1 is MNHEY and CDR2 is SVGAGI. This CDR3 is built from 12 residues. With 6 bases removed from V and 3 bases from J, the gap between germline ends came to 9 bases. In nucleotides, the CDR3 is TGTGCCAGCAGAGGACAGATCTACGAGCAGTACTTC. Translation gives CASRGQIYEQYF.

V usage is TRBV14 and J usage is TRBJ1-2; D is unclear. This CDR3 is 13 amino acids long. CDR1 SGHDN and CDR2 FVKESK come from the germline V gene. Trimming cost V 4 bases and J 3 bases, with 9 bases left between them. This CDR3 is CASSPVSDYGYTF. CDR3 DNA: TGTGCCAGCAGCCCCGTCTCCGACTATGGCTACACCTTC.

The V gene is TRBV2, the J gene TRBJ1-5; D is undetermined. V was pared by 7 bases and J by 7 bases, with 17 bases between. CDR1 and CDR2 from the germline V gene are SNHLY and FYNNEI. The CDR3 consists of 14 residues. CDR3 nucleotides: TGTGCCAGCATAAGCGAGTCCGGCGTCCAGCCCCAGCATTTT. Translating gives CASISESGVQPQHF.

As to this clone: Other DNA sequences in the sample encode the same CDR3. DNA of the CDR3: TGTGCCAGCAGTGTTCTAGCGGAGAGTACGCAGTATTTT. Residues: CASSVLAESTQYF. The chain combines TRBV25-1 with TRBJ2-3; 7 bases agree with TRBD2. CDR1 is MGHDK, CDR2 SYGVNS, per germline. J lost 8 bases, V lost 4 bases, and 6 bases had no gene match. The CDR3 has 13 residues.

The J gene is TRBJ1-3, the V gene TRBV19; D is ambiguous. Trimming removed 3 bases at V and 4 bases at J, with 4 bases between. CDR1 LNHDA and CDR2 SQIVND come from the germline V gene (reference sequence). CDR3 length equals 12 residues. This CDR3 reads CASSIAGNTIYF. The CDR3 bases are TGTGCCAGTAGTATCGCGGGAAACACCATATATTTT.

The chain recombines TRBV18 with TRBJ2-7, with TRBD2 matching over 7 bases. The CDR3 spans 15 residues. Germline V lookup: CDR1 KGHSH, CDR2 LQKENI. V dropped 2 bases and J dropped 2; count of bases not matched to a gene: 6. CDR3 loop: CASSPRLGGTYEQYF. The CDR3 nucleotides read TGTGCCAGCTCACCAAGGCTCGGGGGGACCTACGAGCAGTACTTC.

The gene calls are TRBV11-2 and TRBJ2-1; possible D gene TRBD2, 5 bases. This CDR3 spans 17 amino acids. Germline V lookup: CDR1 SGHAT, CDR2 FQNNGV. V shed 5 bases and J shed 5 bases, with 22 bases lying between them. The CDR3 is CASSPTYREILNNEQFF. CDR3 bases: TGTGCCAGCAGCCCTACTTACCGGGAAATTTTGAACAATGAGCAGTTCTTC.

The J gene is TRBJ1-2, the V gene TRBV10-3, with TRBD1 matching over 8 bases. The CDR3 is made up of 15 amino acids. V was pared by 1 base and J by 3 bases, with 4 bases of the junction left unmatched. Germline V gene data show CDR1 as ENHRY and CDR2 as SYGVKD. The CDR3: CAISEFRTGYYGYTF. The CDR3 DNA follows: TGTGCCATCAGTGAGTTTCGGACAGGGTACTATGGCTACACCTTC.

V gene TRBV5-4 combines with J gene TRBJ2-2, with D tentatively TRBD1 (6 bases). Germline values: CDR1 SGHNT, CDR2 YYREEE (reference sequence). The CDR3 is 14 residues long. Trimming removed 4 bases at V and 1 base at J, with 8 bases between. In DNA, the CDR3 is TGTGCCAGCAGCCCGACAGGGAACACCGGGGAGCTGTTTTTT. Its translation is CASSPTGNTGELFF.

The CDR3 reads CASRPNRGWEETQYF. In DNA, the CDR3 is TGTGCCAGCAGACCGAACAGGGGATGGGAGGAGACCCAGTACTTC. The chain is built from TRBV7-2 and TRBJ2-5, with TRBD1 matching over 7 bases. The CDR3 sequence is 15 residues long. The germline V gene encodes CDR1 SGHTA and CDR2 FQGNSA. With 6 bases clipped from V and 5 bases from J, the junction kept 12 bases outside the gene matches. The variable domain in full, completed from reference TRBV7-2 and TRBJ2-5, reads GAGVSQSPSNKVTEKGKDVELRCDPISGHTALYWYRQSLGQGLEFLIYFQGNSAPDKSGLPSDRFSAERTGGSVSTLTIQRTQQEDSAVYLCASRPNRGWEETQYFGPGTRLLVL.

The chain is built from TRBV19 and TRBJ1-3, with a possible D match to TRBD1 (6 bases). This CDR3 has 14 residues. Germline V gene sequence: CDR1 LNHDA, CDR2 SQIVND (reference sequence). Trimming shortened V by 10 bases and J by 1 base, and 14 bases separated the two germline ends. CDR3 in DNA: TGTGCCATATCATCTGACAGGTCTGGAAACACCATATATTTT. This codes for CAISSDRSGNTIYF.

This chain joins TRBV5-1 and TRBJ2-7, with 9 nucleotides matching TRBD1. Losses at the gene ends were 7 bases for V and 1 base for J; bases not matched to a gene: 6. This CDR3 comprises 14 residues. Germline lookup yields CDR1 SGHRS and CDR2 YFSETQ. CDR3 sequence (DNA): TGCGCCAGCTCAAGGGGGACAGGGTCCTACGAGCAGTACTTC. Translated: CASSRGTGSYEQYF.

V gene TRBV28 combines with J gene TRBJ2-3; 9 bases map to TRBD1. V dropped 5 bases and J dropped 5; count of bases not matched to a gene: 17. Germline lookup yields CDR1 MDHEN and CDR2 SYDVKM. This CDR3 has 18 amino acids. CDR3 sequence reads: CASSGPLLQGAQEDTQYF. For the CDR3, the DNA is TGTGCCAGCAGTGGGCCCCTCCTACAGGGGGCGCAGGAAGATACGCAGTATTTT.